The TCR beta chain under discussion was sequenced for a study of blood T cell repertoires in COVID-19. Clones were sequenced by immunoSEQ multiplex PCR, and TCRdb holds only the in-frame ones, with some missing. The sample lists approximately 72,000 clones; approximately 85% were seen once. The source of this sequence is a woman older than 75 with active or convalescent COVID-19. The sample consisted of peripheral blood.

The CDR3 reads CASSSLGQPKNSPLHF. In DNA, the CDR3 is TGTGCCAGCAGTTCTCTAGGACAGCCAAAGAATTCACCCCTCCACTTT. The chain carries TRBV27 and TRBJ1-6, with D perhaps TRBD1 (6 bases). This CDR3 is 16 amino acids long. V lost 4 bases to trimming and J lost 7 bases, with 17 bases between them. CDR1 and CDR2 from the germline V gene are MNHEY and SMNVEV (reference sequence).